Sequencing of this T cell receptor (beta chain) was carried out in a study of blood T cell repertoires in COVID-19. Across the whole study: PBMCs, B-cell-depleted T cells, or T cells were the source of the cDNA or gDNA that made up the material.

Study processing details: Estimation of nucleated cell counts relied on the amplification of reference gene primers. Clones were sequenced by immunoSEQ multiplex PCR, and TCRdb holds only the in-frame ones, with some missing. V, J and clone size were drawn from that table, and D and trimming were deduced from the DNA. The data contain about 440,000 clones, roughly 88% of them singletons. Germline trimming cut 6 bases from V and 4 bases from J; bases unmatched to any gene: 9. The CDR3 totals 15 residues. CDR1 is MNHEY and CDR2 is SVGAGI in the germline V gene. Participants had their cohort set by participant-reported clinical history. Recovery meant two consecutive negative NP/OP PCR tests, professional clearance, or resolved symptoms.

Source material: PBMCs or T cells enriched from blood (not recorded which). This chain uses TRBV6-5 with TRBJ2-3, with 8 bases lining up with TRBD2. This receptor was identified in a man younger than 35 who had recovered from COVID-19. The CDR3 loop reads CASRIVAGRSDTQYF. The DNA of the CDR3 is TGTGCCAGCAGAATCGTAGCGGGACGGTCAGATACGCAGTATTTT.